Listed below are T cell receptor beta chains from one sample, sequenced in a study of blood T cell repertoires in COVID-19. Measured with immunoSEQ multiplex PCR; TCRdb has only the in-frame clones, and not every one. The sample consists of a few hundred thousand clones, around 90% of them appearing once. Input material: peripheral blood. Receptors originate from a woman in her 70s with COVID-19, enrolled during active disease. Each CDR3 is given with its conserved first and last residue. A D gene is named only where the DNA matches it firmly. A clone size is listed for some rows: how often the clone was seen (once, few, many), or a class if it is expanded.

TRBJ1-4	TRBD1	-	TRBV19	TGTGCCAGTAGTATCCCGCGGACAGGGACTGAAAAACTGTTTTTT	CASSIPRTGTEKLFF
TRBJ1-6	-	-	TRBV12-3/TRBV12-4	TGTGCCAGCATGCAAGCGCTTGGTTCACCCCTCCACTTT	CASMQALGSPLHF
TRBJ1-5	-	-	TRBV5-1	TGCGCCAGCAGCCCCGAGGGCCTTTATAGCAATCAGCCCCAGCATTTT	CASSPEGLYSNQPQHF
TRBJ1-1	-	-	TRBV7-6	TGTGCCAGCAGCTTAGGACAACTCACTGAAGCTTTCTTT	CASSLGQLTEAFF
TRBJ2-3	TRBD2	-	TRBV11-1	TGTGCCAGCCCCCCTCGGGGGGTCGCAGATACGCAGTATTTT	CASPPRGVADTQYF
TRBJ1-3	-	-	TRBV13	TGTGCCAGCAGCCCCAAATGGGGGGACTCTGGAAACACCATATATTTT	CASSPKWGDSGNTIYF
TRBJ2-3	TRBD2	-	TRBV14	TGTGCCAGCAGCCGAGGACTAGCGGGAGGGGCCACAGATACGCAGTATTTT	CASSRGLAGGATDTQYF
TRBJ2-7	-	-	TRBV10-1	TGCGCCAGCAGTGAGTGGTCCGTGTCTCCTACTTACGAGCAGTACTTC	CASSEWSVSPTYEQYF
TRBJ2-7	TRBD1	-	TRBV19	TGTGCCAGTAAGCCACGACAGGGGAATAGCGAGCAGTACTTC	CASKPRQGNSEQYF
TRBJ1-1	-	-	TRBV18	TGTGCCAGCTCACCCGGGGGGGGGACGAACACTGAAGCTTTCTTT	CASSPGGGTNTEAFF
TRBJ2-7	-	once	TRBV11-2	TGTGCCAGCAGCTTAGCGGGTTCCTACGAGCAGTACTTC	CASSLAGSYEQYF